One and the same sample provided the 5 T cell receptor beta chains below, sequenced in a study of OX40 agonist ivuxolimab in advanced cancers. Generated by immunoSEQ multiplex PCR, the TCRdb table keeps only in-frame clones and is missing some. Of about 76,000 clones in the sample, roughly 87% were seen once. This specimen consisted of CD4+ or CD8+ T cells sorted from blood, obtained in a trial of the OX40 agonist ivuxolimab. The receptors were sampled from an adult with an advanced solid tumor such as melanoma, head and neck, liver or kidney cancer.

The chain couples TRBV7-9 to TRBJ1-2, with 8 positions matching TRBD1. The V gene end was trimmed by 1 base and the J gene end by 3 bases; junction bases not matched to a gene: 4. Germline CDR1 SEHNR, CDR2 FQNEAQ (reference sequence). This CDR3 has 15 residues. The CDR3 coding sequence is TGTGCCAGCAGCTTAGGAGGGGGACAGGACTATGGCTACACCTTC. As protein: CASSLGGGQDYGYTF. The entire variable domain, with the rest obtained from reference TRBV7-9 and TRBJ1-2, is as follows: DTGVSQNPRHKITKRGQNVTFRCDPISEHNRLYWYRQTLGQGPEFLTYFQNEAQLEKSRLLSDRFSAERPKGSFSTLEIQRTEQGDSAMYLCASSLGGGQDYGYTFGSGTRLTVV.

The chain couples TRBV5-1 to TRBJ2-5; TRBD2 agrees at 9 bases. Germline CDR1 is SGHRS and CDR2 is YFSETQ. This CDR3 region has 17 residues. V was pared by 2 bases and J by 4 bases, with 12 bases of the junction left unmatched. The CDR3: CASSFGGLAGSGETQYF. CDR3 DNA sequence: TGCGCCAGCAGCTTTGGGGGGCTAGCGGGATCCGGAGAGACCCAGTACTTC.

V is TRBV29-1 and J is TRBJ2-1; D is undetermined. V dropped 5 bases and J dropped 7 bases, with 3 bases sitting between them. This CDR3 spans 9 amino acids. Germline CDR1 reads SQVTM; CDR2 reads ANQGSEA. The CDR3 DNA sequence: TGCAGCGTTACGAATGAGCAGTTCTTC. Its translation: CSVTNEQFF.

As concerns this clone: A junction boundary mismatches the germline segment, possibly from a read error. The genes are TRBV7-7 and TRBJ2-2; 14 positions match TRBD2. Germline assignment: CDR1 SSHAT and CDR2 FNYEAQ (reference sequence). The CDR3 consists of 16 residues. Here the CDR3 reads CASSGTSGSLVGELFF. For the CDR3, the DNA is TGTGCTAGCAGCGGGACTAGCGGGAGTTTGGTCGGGGAGCTGTTTTTT.

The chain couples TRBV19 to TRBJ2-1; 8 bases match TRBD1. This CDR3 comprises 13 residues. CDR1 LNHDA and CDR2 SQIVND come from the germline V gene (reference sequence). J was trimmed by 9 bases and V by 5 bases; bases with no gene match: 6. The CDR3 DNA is TGTGCCAGTAGTCCCCTGGACAGGGCTGAGCAGTTCTTC. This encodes CASSPLDRAEQFF.